The next 21 T cell receptor beta chains were all read from a single sample in a study of Tregs in tolerant kidney transplant recipients. Antigens for these TCRs are unknown. Assay: immunoSEQ multiplex PCR; the TCRdb copy retains only in-frame clones and omits some. Among 1,500 to 2,000 clones listed, 48% were seen once. Sequenced input: Tregs from blood cultured with allogeneic cells. The receptor source for this set is a human donor in good health.

This clone is labeled as medium-sized. V gene TRBV18 combines with J gene TRBJ2-2; D gene unclear. Germline V gene lookup returns CDR1 KGHSH and CDR2 LQKENI. The CDR3 has 14 amino acids. Trimming took 3 bases from V and 7 from J, leaving 12 bases between them. The chain's CDR3 is CASSPRTWGGELFF. In DNA, the CDR3 is TGTGCCAGCTCACCCCGTACCTGGGGCGGGGAGCTGTTTTTT. The full variable domain, rest sourced from reference TRBV18 and TRBJ2-2, is NAGVMQNPRHLVRRRGQEARLRCSPMKGHSHVYWYRQLPEEGLKFMVYLQKENIIDESGMPKERFSAEFPKEGPSILRIQQVVRGDSAAYFCASSPRTWGGELFFGEGSRLTVL.

The J gene is TRBJ1-5, the V gene TRBV10-3; D remains unclear. There are 14 residues in the CDR3. Trimming pared 2 bases from V and 2 bases from J, leaving 7 bases between. Germline lookup yields CDR1 ENHRY and CDR2 SYGVKD. The CDR3 DNA reads as TGTGCCATCAGTGAGGTTGGGGGCAATCAGCCCCAGCATTTT. Its translation is CAISEVGGNQPQHF.

This rearrangement joins TRBV7-3 to TRBJ1-2; 8 bases match TRBD1. This CDR3 region has 15 residues. Unmatched junction bases numbered 5, after V lost 5 bases and J lost 0 bases. CDR1 is SGHTA, CDR2 FQGTGA, per germline. CDR3 nucleotide sequence: TGTGCCAGCAGCCCACAGGGGGGTACTAACTATGGCTACACCTTC. As protein: CASSPQGGTNYGYTF.

By frequency in the sample, this clone is medium-sized. Here the CDR3 reads CASSRISGNTIYF. DNA of the CDR3: TGTGCCAGCAGTCGGATCTCTGGAAACACCATATATTTT. The chain has TRBV6-1 and TRBJ1-3; D not certain. Trimming pared 5 bases from V and 0 bases from J, leaving 5 bases between. The CDR3 has 13 residues. CDR1 and CDR2 (germline): MNHNS, SASEGT.

The rearrangement joins TRBV7-6 to TRBJ2-2; the match to TRBD2 covers 8 bases. The germline V gene has CDR1 SGHVS and CDR2 FNYEAQ. With V trimmed by 6 bases and J by 4 bases, 16 bases remained unmatched. The CDR3 runs 18 residues. The CDR3 sequence is CASSPRLPGGASTGELFF. CDR3 DNA: TGTGCCAGCAGTCCGCGACTCCCCGGGGGGGCGAGCACCGGGGAGCTGTTTTTT.

This clone was counted once. The chain couples TRBV6-1 to TRBJ1-1; 10 bases agree with TRBD1. With 11 bases clipped from V and 4 bases from J, the junction kept 10 bases outside the gene matches. Germline loops: CDR1 MNHNS, CDR2 SASEGT. The CDR3 spans 14 residues. The CDR3 sequence is CAGRQGAYGTEAFF. CDR3 nucleotide sequence: TGTGCCGGTAGACAGGGGGCATATGGCACTGAAGCTTTCTTT.

The V call is TRBV6-1, the J call TRBJ2-4; 7 bases match TRBD2. CDR1 is MNHNS, CDR2 SASEGT, per germline. The CDR3 has 12 amino acids. The ends lost 8 bases at V and 4 bases at J; junction bases unmatched: 2. CDR3 nucleotide sequence: TGTGCCAGCGGGCGGGAGAAAAACATTCAGTACTTC. It encodes CASGREKNIQYF.

As concerns this clone: Sequence at one end of the junction differs from germline and may be a read error. The chain joins TRBV10-3 to TRBJ1-6; TRBD1 matches at 9 bases. The CDR3 length is 14 residues. Germline values: CDR1 ENHRY, CDR2 SYGVKD. The CDR3, as DNA: TGTGCCAGCAGTTCGGGACAGGGTCGTTCACCCCTCCACTTT. It translates to CASSSGQGRSPLHF.

The chain joins TRBV28 to TRBJ2-7; D gene uncertain. Germline-derived CDR1 and CDR2 are MDHEN and SYDVKM. This CDR3 has 11 amino acids. Between the trimmed V and J ends, which lost 9 bases and 6 bases, there was a span of 12 bases. The CDR3 coding sequence is TGTGCCAGTAACGGGCCAGGCGAGCAGTACTTC. This encodes CASNGPGEQYF.

The J gene is TRBJ1-2, the V gene TRBV29-1; D uncertain. This CDR3 has 12 amino acids. Germline V gene sequence: CDR1 SQVTM, CDR2 ANQGSEA. V lost 4 bases, J lost 8 bases, and 14 bases lay in between. In DNA form, the CDR3 reads TGCAGCGTTGGTGATCTACCGCCGGGCTACACCTTC. It codes for CSVGDLPPGYTF.

Note on this clone: Other DNA sequences within the sample encode an identical CDR3. The chain carries TRBV7-2 and TRBJ1-2; no reliable D call. The germline V and J ends were trimmed by 2 bases and 8 bases, with 6 bases remaining between them. CDR1 SGHTA and CDR2 FQGNSA come from the germline V gene. The CDR3 has 11 residues. The CDR3 coding sequence is TGTGCCAGCAGCTTAACATCAGGCTACACCTTC. Translating it yields CASSLTSGYTF.

Only one count was recorded for this clone. This rearrangement joins TRBV25-1 to TRBJ2-5; the D gene is possibly TRBD1 (6 bases). V was clipped by 5 bases and J by 5 bases, with 15 bases between them. The CDR3 contains 14 residues. Germline lookup yields CDR1 MGHDK and CDR2 SYGVNS. Written as DNA, the CDR3 is TGTGCCAGCAGTCCCCGGGGACATCAGGAGACCCAGTACTTC. Protein: CASSPRGHQETQYF.

The rearrangement uses TRBV5-1 and TRBJ1-2, with a weak D call TRBD1 (5 bases). With 4 bases removed from V and 8 bases from J, the gap between germline ends came to 18 bases. This CDR3 is built from 14 residues. CDR1 is SGHRS, CDR2 YFSETQ, per germline. The CDR3, as DNA: TGCGCCAGCAGCCAAACCGGGACGGGGGTCGGCTACACCTTC. Its protein product is CASSQTGTGVGYTF.

This clone was recorded only once. The rearrangement links TRBV7-2 to TRBJ1-3; D may be TRBD1 (6 bases). V was clipped by 4 bases and J by 2 bases, with 15 bases between them. The CDR3 consists of 16 residues. Germline V gene data show CDR1 as SGHTA and CDR2 as FQGNSA. The CDR3 bases are TGTGCCAGCAGCTCCAAAACAGGGAGCCCTGGAAACACCATATATTTT. Its translation is CASSSKTGSPGNTIYF.

CDR3 loop: CASSLVRGTRDRGQETQYF. In DNA form, the CDR3 reads TGTGCCAGCAGCTTAGTAAGAGGTACTAGGGACAGGGGTCAAGAGACCCAGTACTTC. V usage is TRBV7-6 and J usage is TRBJ2-5, with 10 bases that match TRBD1. Germline V CDR1 and CDR2: SGHVS, FNYEAQ. The CDR3 runs 19 residues. The ends lost 1 base at V and 2 bases at J; junction bases unmatched: 13.

This sequence joins TRBV5-4 and TRBJ1-2; the D is unclear. Germline values: CDR1 SGHNT, CDR2 YYREEE (reference sequence). This CDR3 is built from 13 residues. V lost 1 base to trimming and J lost 3 bases, with 7 bases between them. The CDR3 nucleotides are TGTGCCAGCAGCTTGACCGGGGACTATGGCTACACCTTC. This encodes CASSLTGDYGYTF.

This clone was observed a few times. This chain links TRBV5-4 with TRBJ2-5; 8 positions agree with TRBD2. This CDR3 spans 14 amino acids. Germline V gene lookup returns CDR1 SGHNT and CDR2 YYREEE (reference sequence). With 2 bases clipped from V and 5 bases from J, the junction kept 5 bases outside the gene matches. This chain's CDR3 is CASSFKGLGETQYF. CDR3 nucleotides: TGTGCCAGCAGCTTTAAGGGACTAGGCGAGACCCAGTACTTC.

The chain joins TRBV7-6 to TRBJ1-5; tentatively, D is TRBD1 (6 bases). CDR1 SGHVS and CDR2 FNYEAQ come from the germline V gene. The CDR3 is 14 residues long. Trimming pared 5 bases from V and 9 bases from J, leaving 17 bases between. CDR3 DNA: TGTGCCAGCAGCCCATCAGGGGCCCGAGGGCCCCAGCATTTT. Its protein is CASSPSGARGPQHF.

The V and J genes are TRBV27 and TRBJ2-7; D is possibly TRBD1 or TRBD2 (6 bases each). Germline V gene data show CDR1 as MNHEY and CDR2 as SMNVEV (reference sequence). V lost 5 bases and J 6 bases, leaving 23 bases between the germline ends. This CDR3 is built from 16 residues. CDR3: CASSLTAGSPGAEQYF. As DNA, the CDR3 is TGTGCCAGCAGTCTCACCGCGGGATCCCCGGGGGCCGAGCAGTACTTC.

This sequence joins TRBV7-4 and TRBJ2-5; no firm D call. V was trimmed by 8 bases and J by 4 bases, leaving 2 bases between them. Germline V gene data show CDR1 as SGHVT and CDR2 as SQSDAQ. CDR3 length: 9 amino acids. CDR3 residues: CASGETQYF. CDR3 DNA: TGTGCCAGCGGAGAGACCCAGTACTTC.

This chain joins TRBV18 and TRBJ1-2, with 10 bases matching TRBD1. CDR1 is KGHSH and CDR2 is LQKENI in the germline V gene. Trimming at V came to 4 bases and at J to 4 bases, leaving 9 bases not matched to a gene. The CDR3 extends over 16 amino acids. Here the CDR3 DNA reads TGTGCCAGCTCACGCCTGCCGGGACAGGGGACCTATGGCTACACCTTC. Translating gives CASSRLPGQGTYGYTF.